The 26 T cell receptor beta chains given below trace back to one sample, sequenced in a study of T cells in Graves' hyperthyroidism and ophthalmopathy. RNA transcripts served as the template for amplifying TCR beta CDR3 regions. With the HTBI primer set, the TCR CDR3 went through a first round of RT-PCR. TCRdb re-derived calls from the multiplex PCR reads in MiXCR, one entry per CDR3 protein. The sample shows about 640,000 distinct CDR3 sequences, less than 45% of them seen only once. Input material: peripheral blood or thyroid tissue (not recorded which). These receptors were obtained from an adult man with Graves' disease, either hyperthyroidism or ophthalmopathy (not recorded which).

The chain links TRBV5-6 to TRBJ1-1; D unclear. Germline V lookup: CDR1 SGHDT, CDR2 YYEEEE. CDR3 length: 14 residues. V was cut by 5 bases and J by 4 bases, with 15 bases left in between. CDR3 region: CASSYQPASTEAFF. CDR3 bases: TGTGCCAGCAGTTATCAACCTGCGAGCACTGAAGCTTTCTTT.

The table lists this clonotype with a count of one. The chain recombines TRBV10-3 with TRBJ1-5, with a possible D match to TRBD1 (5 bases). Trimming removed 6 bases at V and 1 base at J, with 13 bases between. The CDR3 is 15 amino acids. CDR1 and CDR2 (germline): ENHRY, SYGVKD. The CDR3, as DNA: TGTGCCATCAGGAAAGACAGTTGGAGCAATCAGCCCCAGCATTTT. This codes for CAIRKDSWSNQPQHF.

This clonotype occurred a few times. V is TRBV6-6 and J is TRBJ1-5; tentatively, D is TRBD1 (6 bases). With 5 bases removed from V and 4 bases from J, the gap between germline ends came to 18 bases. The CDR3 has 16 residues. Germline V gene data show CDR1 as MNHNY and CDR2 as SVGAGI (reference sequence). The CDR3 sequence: CASSTPGGQGNQPQHF. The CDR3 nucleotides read TGTGCCAGCAGTACCCCCGGGGGGCAGGGTAATCAGCCCCAGCATTTT.

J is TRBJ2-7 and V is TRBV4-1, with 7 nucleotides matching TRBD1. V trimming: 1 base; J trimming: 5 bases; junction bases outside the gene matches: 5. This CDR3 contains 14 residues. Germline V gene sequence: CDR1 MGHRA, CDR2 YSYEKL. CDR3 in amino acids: CASSQAGQSDEQYF. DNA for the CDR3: TGCGCCAGCAGCCAAGCGGGACAGTCGGACGAGCAGTACTTC.

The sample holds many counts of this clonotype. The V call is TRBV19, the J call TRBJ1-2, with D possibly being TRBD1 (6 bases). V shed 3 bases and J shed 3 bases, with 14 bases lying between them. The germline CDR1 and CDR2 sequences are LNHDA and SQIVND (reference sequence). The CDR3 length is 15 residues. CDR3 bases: TGTGCCAGTAGTATTCGAGGGACATCTTACTATGGCTACACCTTC. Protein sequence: CASSIRGTSYYGYTF.

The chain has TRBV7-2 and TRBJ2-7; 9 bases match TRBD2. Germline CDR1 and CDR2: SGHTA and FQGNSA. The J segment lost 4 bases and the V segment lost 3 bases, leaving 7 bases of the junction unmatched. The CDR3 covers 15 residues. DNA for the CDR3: TGTGCCAGCAGCTTGAATAGCGGGAGTTTGTACGAGCAGTACTTC. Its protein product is CASSLNSGSLYEQYF.

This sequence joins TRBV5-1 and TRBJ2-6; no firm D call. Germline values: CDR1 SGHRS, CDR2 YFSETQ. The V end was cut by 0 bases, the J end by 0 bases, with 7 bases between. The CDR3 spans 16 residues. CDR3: CASSLGGFSGANVLTF. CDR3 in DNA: TGCGCCAGCAGCTTGGGGGGATTCTCTGGGGCCAACGTCCTGACTTTC. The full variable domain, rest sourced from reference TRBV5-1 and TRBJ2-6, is KAGVTQTPRYLIKTRGQQVTLSCSPISGHRSVSWYQQTPGQGLQFLFEYFSETQRNKGNFPGRFSGRQFSNSRSEMNVSTLELGDSALYLCASSLGGFSGANVLTFGAGSRLTVL.

The CDR3 DNA follows: TGTGCCAGCAGTGAACGGGGGGGGGCGCGTGGCTACACCTTC. Translated, it gives CASSERGGARGYTF. The gene calls are TRBV6-1 and TRBJ1-2; perhaps TRBD1 as D (6 bases). The germline gives CDR1 MNHNS, CDR2 SASEGT. Trimming removed 2 bases at V and 7 bases at J, with 14 bases between. This CDR3 region has 14 residues.

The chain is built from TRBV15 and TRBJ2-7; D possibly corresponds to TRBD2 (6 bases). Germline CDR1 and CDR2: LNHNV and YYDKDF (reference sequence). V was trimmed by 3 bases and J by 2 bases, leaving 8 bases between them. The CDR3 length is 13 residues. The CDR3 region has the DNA TGTGCCACCAGCAGGTCGGGGGCCTACGAGCAGTACTTC. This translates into CATSRSGAYEQYF. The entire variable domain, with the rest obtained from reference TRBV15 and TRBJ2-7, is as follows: DAMVIQNPRYQVTQFGKPVTLSCSQTLNHNVMYWYQQKSSQAPKLLFHYYDKDFNNEADTPDNFQSRRPNTSFCFLDIRSPGLGDTAMYLCATSRSGAYEQYFGPGTRLTVT.

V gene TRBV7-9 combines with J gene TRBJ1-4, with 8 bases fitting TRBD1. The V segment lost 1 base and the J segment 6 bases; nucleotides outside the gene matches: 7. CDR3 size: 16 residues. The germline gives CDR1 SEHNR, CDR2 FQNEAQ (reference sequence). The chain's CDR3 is CASSLGQGTADEKLFF. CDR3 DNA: TGTGCCAGCAGCTTAGGACAGGGGACAGCGGATGAAAAACTGTTTTTT.

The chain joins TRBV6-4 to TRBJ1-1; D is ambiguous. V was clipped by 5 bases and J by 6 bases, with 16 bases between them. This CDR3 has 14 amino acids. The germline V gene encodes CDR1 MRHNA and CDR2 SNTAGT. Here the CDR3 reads CASSYLRTRAEAFF. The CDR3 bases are TGTGCCAGCAGTTACCTACGGACTAGGGCTGAAGCTTTCTTT.

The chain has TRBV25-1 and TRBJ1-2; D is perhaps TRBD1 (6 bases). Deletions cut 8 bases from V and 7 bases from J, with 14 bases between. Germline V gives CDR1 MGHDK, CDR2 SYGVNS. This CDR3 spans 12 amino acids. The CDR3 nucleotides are TGTGCCAGCGTTGACTGGACAGCTGGCTACACCTTC. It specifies CASVDWTAGYTF.

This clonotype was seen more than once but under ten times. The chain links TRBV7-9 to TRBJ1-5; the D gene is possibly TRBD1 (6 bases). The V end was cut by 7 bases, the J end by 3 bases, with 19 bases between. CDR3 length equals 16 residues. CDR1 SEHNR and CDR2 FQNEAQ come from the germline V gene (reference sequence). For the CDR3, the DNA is TGTGCCAGCACCCGTCAGGGGTTAGGCGACAATCAGCCCCAGCATTTT. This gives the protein CASTRQGLGDNQPQHF.

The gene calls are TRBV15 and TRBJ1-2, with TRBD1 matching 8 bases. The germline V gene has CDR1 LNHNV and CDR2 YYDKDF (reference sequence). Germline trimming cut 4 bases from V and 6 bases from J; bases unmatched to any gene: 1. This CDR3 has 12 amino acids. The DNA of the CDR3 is TGTGCCACCAGCAACAGGGGGGATGGCTACACCTTC. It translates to CATSNRGDGYTF. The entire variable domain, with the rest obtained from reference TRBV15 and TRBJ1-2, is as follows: DAMVIQNPRYQVTQFGKPVTLSCSQTLNHNVMYWYQQKSSQAPKLLFHYYDKDFNNEADTPDNFQSRRPNTSFCFLDIRSPGLGDTAMYLCATSNRGDGYTFGSGTRLTVV.

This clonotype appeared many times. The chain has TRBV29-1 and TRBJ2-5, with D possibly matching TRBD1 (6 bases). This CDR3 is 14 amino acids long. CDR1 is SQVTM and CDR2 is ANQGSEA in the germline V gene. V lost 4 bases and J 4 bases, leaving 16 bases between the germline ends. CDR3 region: CSVVGVGRGETQYF. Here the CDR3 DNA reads TGCAGCGTTGTAGGCGTTGGCAGGGGAGAGACCCAGTACTTC.

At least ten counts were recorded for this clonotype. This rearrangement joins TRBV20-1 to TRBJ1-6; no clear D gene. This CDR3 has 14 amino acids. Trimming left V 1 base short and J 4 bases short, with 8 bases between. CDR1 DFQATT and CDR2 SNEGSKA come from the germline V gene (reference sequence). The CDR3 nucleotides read TGCAGTGCTAGAGTAGGGTCATATAATTCACCCCTCCACTTT. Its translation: CSARVGSYNSPLHF.

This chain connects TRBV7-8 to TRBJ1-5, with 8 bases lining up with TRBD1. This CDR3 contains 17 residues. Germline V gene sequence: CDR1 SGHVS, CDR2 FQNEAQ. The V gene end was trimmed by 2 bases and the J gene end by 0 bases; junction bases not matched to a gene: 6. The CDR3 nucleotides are TGTGCCAGCAGCTTACATCCAGGACAGGGTAGCAATCAGCCCCAGCATTTT. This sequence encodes CASSLHPGQGSNQPQHF.

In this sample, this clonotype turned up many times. The DNA for the CDR3 is TGTGCCAGCAGTTACCGACAGTACACTGAAGCTTTCTTT. Translated: CASSYRQYTEAFF. V usage is TRBV2 and J usage is TRBJ1-1, with D maybe TRBD1 (5 bases). Germline CDR1 is SNHLY and CDR2 is FYNNEI. There are 13 residues in the CDR3. The ends were cut back, 5 bases at V and 3 bases at J, with 10 bases in the middle.

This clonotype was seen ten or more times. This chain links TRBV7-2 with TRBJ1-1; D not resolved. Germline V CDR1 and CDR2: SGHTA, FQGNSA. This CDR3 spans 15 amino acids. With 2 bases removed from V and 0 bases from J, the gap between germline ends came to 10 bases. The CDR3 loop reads CASSLTRELNTEAFF. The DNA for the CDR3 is TGTGCCAGCAGCTTAACGAGGGAACTGAACACTGAAGCTTTCTTT.

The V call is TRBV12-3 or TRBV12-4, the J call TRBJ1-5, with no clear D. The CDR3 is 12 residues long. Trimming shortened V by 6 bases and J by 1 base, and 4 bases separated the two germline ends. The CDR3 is CASRPSNQPQHF. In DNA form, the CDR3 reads TGTGCCAGCAGACCCAGCAATCAGCCCCAGCATTTT.

CDR3: CASSPPSGTDTYEQYF. For the CDR3, the DNA is TGTGCCAGCAGCCCTCCTTCCGGGACAGACACCTACGAGCAGTACTTC. The chain couples TRBV7-9 to TRBJ2-7, with TRBD1 matching 7 bases. CDR1 and CDR2 (germline): SEHNR, FQNEAQ (reference sequence). CDR3 length: 16 amino acids. J gave up 2 bases and V 5 bases, and 12 bases lay outside the gene matches.

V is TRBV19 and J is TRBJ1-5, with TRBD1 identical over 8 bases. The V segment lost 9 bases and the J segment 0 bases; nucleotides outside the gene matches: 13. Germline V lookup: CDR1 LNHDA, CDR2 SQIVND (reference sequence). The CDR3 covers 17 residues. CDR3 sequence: CASEDRGRRNSNQPQHF. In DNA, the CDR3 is TGTGCCAGCGAAGACAGGGGACGACGAAATAGCAATCAGCCCCAGCATTTT.

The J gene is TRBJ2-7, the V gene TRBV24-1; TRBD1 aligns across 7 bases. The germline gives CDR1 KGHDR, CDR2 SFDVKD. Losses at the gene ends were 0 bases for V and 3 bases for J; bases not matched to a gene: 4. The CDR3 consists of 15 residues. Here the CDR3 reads CATSDLQGQSYEQYF. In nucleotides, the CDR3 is TGTGCCACCAGTGATTTGCAGGGACAGAGCTACGAGCAGTACTTC.

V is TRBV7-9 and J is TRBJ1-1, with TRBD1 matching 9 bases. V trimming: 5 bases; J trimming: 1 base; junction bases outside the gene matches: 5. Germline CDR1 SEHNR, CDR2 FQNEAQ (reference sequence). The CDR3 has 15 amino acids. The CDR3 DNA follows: TGTGCCAGCAGCCTATGGACAGGGGCGAACACTGAAGCTTTCTTT. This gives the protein CASSLWTGANTEAFF.

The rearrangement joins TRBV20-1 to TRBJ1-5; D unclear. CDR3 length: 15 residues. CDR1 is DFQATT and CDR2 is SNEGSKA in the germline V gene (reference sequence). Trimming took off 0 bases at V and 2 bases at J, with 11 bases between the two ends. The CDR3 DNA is TGCAGTGCTAGAGATCGTGGGTTCGGCAATCAGCCCCAGCATTTT. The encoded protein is CSARDRGFGNQPQHF.

CDR3 amino acids: CASSQEGSANSPLHF. The DNA for the CDR3 is TGTGCCAGCAGCCAAGAGGGATCAGCCAATTCACCCCTCCACTTT. The chain is built from TRBV14 and TRBJ1-6, with D uncertain. Trimming removed 0 bases at V and 7 bases at J, with 10 bases between. Germline V CDR1 and CDR2: SGHDN, FVKESK. The CDR3 is 15 amino acids.